The clone carrying this TCR beta chain was seen repeatedly, ten times or more. The time point denotes: longitudinal time-point 1 (baseline). The data originate from a study of neurological immune-mediated disorders. The CDR3 contains 13 residues. Germline CDR1 SQVTM, CDR2 ANQGSEA. The V gene lost 3 bases and the J gene lost 3 bases, with 9 bases spanning the gap. Using its own MiXCR run on the 5' RACE reads, TCRdb lists one record per CDR3 protein. Of around 69,000 distinct CDR3 sequences listed, roughly a tenth are singletons. The chain combines TRBV29-1 with TRBJ2-1; tentative D call: TRBD1 (5 bases). Material for sequencing was PBMCs. This TCR was sampled from a man aged 30 to 45 in good health. CDR3 in DNA: TGCAGCGTTGATAGGCAGGGCTACAATGAGCAGTTCTTC. Amino acids: CSVDRQGYNEQFF.